A single sample is the source of the 16 T cell receptor beta chains below, sequenced in a study of blood T cells in healthy people across ages. Primers used in a second PCR of roughly 6 to 11 cycles were a sample-barcoded 5' primer and a J-beta primer mix. TCRdb independently ran MiXCR on the 5' RACE reads; one entry per CDR3 protein. Of about 670,000 distinct CDR3 sequences in the sample, approximately 52% were seen once. Sequencing used blood. The source is a woman over 75 in good health.

Notes on this clonotype: This sequence may be a read error, since a much larger clone differs from it by one base. The chain recombines TRBV20-1 with TRBJ2-1; TRBD2 matches 11 bases. The CDR3 consists of 15 residues. Germline V gene sequence: CDR1 DFQATT, CDR2 SNEGSKA (reference sequence). The chain's CDR3 is CSASSGTSGGNGQFF. The CDR3 nucleotides are TGCAGTGCTTCTTCCGGGACTAGCGGAGGCAATGGGCAGTTCTTC.

CDR3 coding DNA: TGTGCCAGCAGAACCTTCCGGGGGCTCGGCTATGGCTACACCTTC. Translated: CASRTFRGLGYGYTF. This chain connects TRBV12-3 or TRBV12-4 to TRBJ1-2, with TRBD1 as a possible D gene (6 bases). Between the trimmed V and J ends, which lost 6 bases and 4 bases, there was a span of 18 bases. The CDR3 has 15 amino acids.

In its sample, this clonotype was seen a few times. The chain has TRBV12-5 and TRBJ2-2; a weak D match, TRBD1 (6 bases). The CDR3 covers 13 residues. Trimming shortened V by 7 bases and J by 6 bases, and 12 bases separated the two germline ends. Germline loops: CDR1 LGHNT, CDR2 FRNRAP. DNA of the CDR3: TGTGCTAGTGTCTCGGACAGATCCGGGGAGCTGTTTTTT. Residues: CASVSDRSGELFF.

The chain employs TRBV5-1 and TRBJ2-7; no clear D gene. The CDR3 runs to 15 residues. The germline V gene has CDR1 SGHRS and CDR2 YFSETQ. V was cut by 0 bases and J by 0 bases, with 10 bases left in between. CDR3 coding DNA: TGCGCCAGCAGCTTGGATGGGCCAGGCTCCTACGAGCAGTACTTC. Amino acid sequence: CASSLDGPGSYEQYF. Full variable domain (remainder filled in from reference TRBV5-1 and TRBJ2-7): KAGVTQTPRYLIKTRGQQVTLSCSPISGHRSVSWYQQTPGQGLQFLFEYFSETQRNKGNFPGRFSGRQFSNSRSEMNVSTLELGDSALYLCASSLDGPGSYEQYFGPGTRLTVT.

There are a few counts of this clonotype. The CDR3 reads CSARITGVYEQYF. The CDR3, as DNA: TGCAGTGCTAGAATTACAGGGGTATACGAGCAGTACTTC. The V and J genes are TRBV20-1 and TRBJ2-7, with 7 bases fitting TRBD1. Per the germline V gene, CDR1 is DFQATT and CDR2 is SNEGSKA (reference sequence). V trimming: 2 bases; J trimming: 4 bases; junction bases outside the gene matches: 5. The CDR3 contains 13 residues.

This sequence joins TRBV29-1 and TRBJ2-4; tentatively, D is TRBD1 (5 bases). Judging by the DNA end, TRBJ2-7 fits better; the J call may be wrong. The CDR3 loop spans 13 amino acids. Per germline, CDR1 SQVTM and CDR2 ANQGSEA. The CDR3 loop reads CSVESGRDYEQYF. In DNA, the CDR3 is TGCAGCGTTGAATCCGGCAGGGACTACGAGCAGTACTTC.

This clonotype was counted many times. The chain has TRBV25-1 and TRBJ2-7; TRBD1 matches at 8 bases. The CDR3 loop spans 17 amino acids. V shed 2 bases and J 2 bases; nucleotides not matched to a gene: 11. Germline V gene lookup returns CDR1 MGHDK and CDR2 SYGVNS. In DNA form, the CDR3 reads TGTGCCAGCAGTGAAATTCGTGGACAGGGCTTTCCCTACGAGCAGTACTTC. Protein product: CASSEIRGQGFPYEQYF.

This clonotype was counted many times. This chain links TRBV5-1 with TRBJ2-1, with D possibly matching TRBD2 (5 bases). Trimming removed 3 bases from V and 3 bases from J, with 13 bases in between. Germline CDR1 reads SGHRS; CDR2 reads YFSETQ. CDR3 length equals 15 residues. The CDR3 DNA reads as TGCGCCAGCAGCTCCCTGTCCGGGAACTACAATGAGCAGTTCTTC. It is translated as CASSSLSGNYNEQFF.

This clonotype was counted only a few times. A much larger clone is a single base away; this may be a read error. The J gene is TRBJ2-5, the V gene TRBV18, with no clear D. V gave up 1 base and J gave up 11 bases, with 14 bases separating them. The CDR3 loop spans 13 amino acids. The V gene's germline CDR1 is KGHSH and CDR2 LQKENI. For the CDR3, the DNA is TGTGCCAGCTCACCACGGCTGGATGATGAGCAGTACTTC. This translates into CASSPRLDDEQYF. The full variable domain, in which reference TRBV18 and TRBJ2-5 provide the parts outside the CDR3, is NAGVMQNPRHLVRRRGQEARLRCSPMKGHSHVYWYRQLPEEGLKFMVYLQKENIIDESGMPKERFSAEFPKEGPSILRIQQVVRGDSAAYFCASSPRLDDEQYFGPGTRLLVL.

This chain joins TRBV29-1 and TRBJ2-4; D is unresolved. From germline, CDR1 is SQVTM and CDR2 ANQGSEA. With 0 bases removed from V and 3 bases from J, the gap between germline ends came to 12 bases. The CDR3 length is 15 residues. The CDR3 DNA follows: TGCAGCGTTGAAGAAATTGGTGTTGGCAAAAACATTCAGTACTTC. This gives the protein CSVEEIGVGKNIQYF.

The rearrangement uses TRBV4-3 and TRBJ2-1, with 11 bases matching TRBD2. The CDR3 covers 18 residues. The ends lost 0 bases at V and 5 bases at J; junction bases unmatched: 9. The V gene's germline CDR1 is LGHNA and CDR2 YSLEER. CDR3 bases: TGCGCCAGCAGCCAAGACCCCACTAGCGGGAGAAAAAACAATGAGCAGTTCTTC. Its translation: CASSQDPTSGRKNNEQFF.

The gene calls are TRBV29-1 and TRBJ2-1; tentatively, D is TRBD2 (6 bases). The germline V and J ends were trimmed by 7 bases and 7 bases, with 17 bases remaining between them. Germline loops: CDR1 SQVTM, CDR2 ANQGSEA. The CDR3 has 13 amino acids. CDR3 sequence (DNA): TGCAGCGGACTTCCCAGACTAGTGAATGAGCAGTTCTTC. Translated: CSGLPRLVNEQFF.

Worth noting for this clonotype: One junction end does not reproduce the germline sequence, and a read error may be involved. The V gene is TRBV3-1, the J gene TRBJ2-5; the D gene is possibly TRBD1 (5 bases). The CDR3 runs to 15 residues. The germline CDR1 and CDR2 sequences are LGHDT and YNNKEL (reference sequence). The DNA for the CDR3 is TGTACCAGCAGCCAATATACAGGCACCCAAGAGACCCAGTACTTC. Amino acid sequence: CTSSQYTGTQETQYF.

The CDR3 region is CASSLAQGSGTQYF. CDR3 nucleotide sequence: TGCGCCAGCAGCTTGGCCCAGGGTTCTGGGACCCAGTACTTC. The chain is built from TRBV5-1 and TRBJ2-5, with D possibly matching TRBD1 (5 bases). CDR1 is SGHRS, CDR2 YFSETQ, per germline. The V gene lost 0 bases and the J gene lost 7 bases, with 13 bases spanning the gap. This CDR3 spans 14 amino acids.

V usage is TRBV6-6 and J usage is TRBJ2-7, with TRBD1 as a possible D gene (6 bases). Germline lookup yields CDR1 MNHNY and CDR2 SVGAGI (reference sequence). V was shortened by 7 bases and J by 7 bases, with 20 bases between the two germline ends. The CDR3 consists of 14 residues. CDR3 DNA sequence: TGTGCCAGCAACAAGGGGGATACCTACAATGAGCAGTACTTC. As protein: CASNKGDTYNEQYF.

The gene calls are TRBV6-6 and TRBJ2-2; a possible D gene is TRBD2 (6 bases). Germline V lookup: CDR1 MNHNY, CDR2 SVGAGI (reference sequence). The CDR3 is made up of 14 amino acids. Trimming left V 5 bases short and J 7 bases short, with 14 bases between. The CDR3 sequence: CASSDGGEVGELFF. CDR3 in DNA: TGTGCCAGCAGTGACGGAGGGGAGGTCGGGGAGCTGTTTTTT.